This note documents a single TCR beta chain sequence. CD8+ and CD4+ T cells from blood underwent TCR beta sequencing. The data belong to a study of CD8 T cells in Susac syndrome. The length of the CDR3 is 12 residues. CDR1 is MNHEY and CDR2 is SVGAGI in the germline V gene. Trimming took off 2 bases at V and 8 bases at J, with 9 bases between the two ends. When the RNA was reverse transcribed, random hexamers were used with an input of roughly 0.45 to 1 ug. Amplification of TCR beta CDR3 across 54 Vbeta and 13 Jbeta was performed with immunoSEQ multiplex PCR. TCRdb processed the immunoSEQ multiplex PCR reads anew with MiXCR; each CDR3 protein has one entry. The sample contains more than 95,000 distinct CDR3 sequences, 90% to 95% of which appear only once.

The specimen sequenced was CD4+ T cells from PBMCs. The sequence was obtained from a human donor in good health. The chain is built from TRBV6-5 and TRBJ1-2; D call uncertain. CDR3 region: CASSYGLFGYTF. CDR3 nucleotide sequence: TGTGCCAGCAGTTACGGACTGTTCGGCTACACCTTC.